One sample yielded the 21 T cell receptor beta chains listed below, sequenced in a study of cytomegalovirus exposure and HLA in healthy donors. Repertoires were generated with immunoSEQ multiplex PCR, while TCRdb's copy carries only in-frame clones and drops some. This table holds over 200,000 clones, 90% found once. Sequences were obtained from PBMCs. Source of these receptors: a woman aged 18-29 years in good health and CMV-seronegative.

This chain connects TRBV27 to TRBJ2-1; TRBD2 is a possible D gene (6 bases). The CDR3 extends over 15 amino acids. Germline V gene lookup returns CDR1 MNHEY and CDR2 SMNVEV (reference sequence). V was pared by 10 bases and J by 2 bases, with 18 bases between. As DNA, the CDR3 is TGTGCCATTAGTGACGGGGGATTCCCCTACAATGAGCAGTTCTTC. Its translation is CAISDGGFPYNEQFF.

The chain uses TRBV5-4 and TRBJ2-5; 8 nucleotides agree with TRBD2. With V trimmed by 2 bases and J by 5 bases, 5 bases remained unmatched. CDR3 size: 14 residues. From germline, CDR1 is SGHNT and CDR2 YYREEE (reference sequence). CDR3 amino acids: CASSFSAGDETQYF. In DNA, the CDR3 is TGTGCCAGCAGCTTTTCAGCGGGGGATGAGACCCAGTACTTC. Combining the CDR3 with reference TRBV5-4 and TRBJ2-5 gives the whole variable domain ETGVTQSPTHLIKTRGQQVTLRCSSQSGHNTVSWYQQALGQGPQFIFQYYREEENGRGNFPPRFSGLQFPNYSSELNVNALELDDSALYLCASSFSAGDETQYFGPGTRLLVL.

The chain combines TRBV15 with TRBJ2-3, with D unclear. The CDR3 loop spans 13 amino acids. V lost 1 base to trimming and J lost 5 bases, with 7 bases between them. Germline V gene sequence: CDR1 LNHNV, CDR2 YYDKDF (reference sequence). CDR3 nucleotides: TGTGCCACCAGCAGAGTCAGTGTAGATACGCAGTATTTT. It yields the protein CATSRVSVDTQYF. Full variable domain (outside the CDR3, taken from reference TRBV15 and TRBJ2-3): DAMVIQNPRYQVTQFGKPVTLSCSQTLNHNVMYWYQQKSSQAPKLLFHYYDKDFNNEADTPDNFQSRRPNTSFCFLDIRSPGLGDTAMYLCATSRVSVDTQYFGPGTRLTVL.

V usage is TRBV6-5 and J usage is TRBJ1-2; 12 positions match TRBD1. Germline V gene data show CDR1 as MNHEY and CDR2 as SVGAGI. The CDR3 has 15 residues. After removal of 4 bases from V and 4 bases from J, the junction contained 4 bases not matched to a gene. CDR3 sequence reads: CASSSGTGGVYGYTF. In DNA, the CDR3 is TGTGCCAGCAGTTCCGGGACAGGGGGCGTCTATGGCTACACCTTC.

This clone was detected once. V usage is TRBV27 and J usage is TRBJ1-1; maybe TRBD1 (5 bases). CDR1 MNHEY and CDR2 SMNVEV come from the germline V gene (reference sequence). The CDR3 spans 15 residues. V was shortened by 7 bases and J by 5 bases, with 20 bases between the two germline ends. The CDR3 nucleotides are TGTGCCAGCACCCGGACGGGGGTCTTGGGAACTGAAGCTTTCTTT. Translation gives CASTRTGVLGTEAFF.

The V call is TRBV9, the J call TRBJ2-2; D gene uncertain. The CDR3 is made up of 11 amino acids. CDR1 and CDR2 from the germline V gene are SGDLS and YYNGEE. V dropped 4 bases and J dropped 5 bases, with 3 bases sitting between them. CDR3 in amino acids: CASSQTGELFF. The CDR3, as DNA: TGTGCCAGCAGCCAGACCGGGGAGCTGTTTTTT.

The chain is built from TRBV5-1 and TRBJ2-3; 14 nucleotides line up with TRBD2. V lost 4 bases to trimming and J lost 6 bases; unmatched junction nucleotides: 4. CDR3 length equals 15 residues. CDR1 is SGHRS, CDR2 YFSETQ, per germline. The CDR3 reads CASSPGLAGVDTQYF. The CDR3 DNA reads TGCGCCAGCAGCCCGGGACTAGCGGGGGTGGATACGCAGTATTTT.

The rearrangement uses TRBV7-9 and TRBJ2-7; D perhaps matches TRBD2 (6 bases). V lost 3 bases and J lost 10, with 13 bases in between. The CDR3 loop spans 12 amino acids. Germline V lookup: CDR1 SEHNR, CDR2 FQNEAQ (reference sequence). The DNA for the CDR3 is TGTGCCAGCAGCTTCGGGCCGGACTATCAGTACTTC. Amino acids: CASSFGPDYQYF.

The chain has TRBV29-1 and TRBJ1-1; 8 bases are a match to TRBD1. Germline CDR1 reads SQVTM; CDR2 reads ANQGSEA. The CDR3 has 12 amino acids. V gave up 7 bases and J gave up 9 bases; unmatched junction bases: 10. CDR3 sequence reads: CSAVGTGHKAFF. CDR3 nucleotides: TGCAGCGCCGTGGGGACAGGTCACAAAGCTTTCTTT.

This clone was observed a few times. The genes are TRBV14 and TRBJ1-5; D gene unclear. There are 13 residues in the CDR3. V lost 4 bases to trimming and J lost 2 bases, with 6 bases between them. Germline assignment: CDR1 SGHDN and CDR2 FVKESK. The CDR3: CASSRGGNQPQHF. The DNA for the CDR3 is TGTGCCAGCAGCCGCGGAGGCAATCAGCCCCAGCATTTT.

This chain connects TRBV5-1 to TRBJ2-5, with 7 nucleotides matching TRBD1. The CDR3 loop spans 11 amino acids. Germline CDR1 reads SGHRS; CDR2 reads YFSETQ. V gave up 2 bases and J gave up 13 bases; unmatched junction bases: 5. The CDR3 region has the DNA TGCGCCAGCAGCTTTGACAGGGCGCGGTACTTC. Amino acid sequence: CASSFDRARYF. The whole variable domain, filled in from reference TRBV5-1 and TRBJ2-5, reads KAGVTQTPRYLIKTRGQQVTLSCSPISGHRSVSWYQQTPGQGLQFLFEYFSETQRNKGNFPGRFSGRQFSNSRSEMNVSTLELGDSALYLCASSFDRARYFGPGTRLLVL.

The chain recombines TRBV15 with TRBJ2-7; TRBD1 is a possible D gene (6 bases). The CDR3 consists of 15 residues. Germline CDR1 LNHNV, CDR2 YYDKDF (reference sequence). V shed 1 base and J shed 5 bases, with 15 bases lying between them. The CDR3 protein is CATSRGSLGANEQYV. CDR3 DNA: TGTGCCACCAGCAGAGGTTCATTGGGGGCCAACGAGCAGTACGTC.

The rearrangement joins TRBV7-8 to TRBJ1-5; 9 nucleotides match TRBD1. CDR1 SGHVS and CDR2 FQNEAQ come from the germline V gene. V gave up 5 bases and J gave up 5 bases; unmatched junction bases: 7. The CDR3 is 15 residues long. CDR3 residues: CASSVGTGLHQPQHF. The CDR3, as DNA: TGTGCCAGCAGCGTAGGGACAGGGCTCCATCAGCCCCAGCATTTT. Together with reference TRBV7-8 and TRBJ1-5, the CDR3 gives the full variable domain: GAGVSQSPRYKVAKRGQDVALRCDPISGHVSLFWYQQALGQGPEFLTYFQNEAQLDKSGLPSDRFFAERPEGSVSTLKIQRTQQEDSAVYLCASSVGTGLHQPQHFGDGTRLSIL.

CDR3 coding DNA: TGCGCCAGCAGCCAAGCGGGAGTTCAAATGGGCTACAATGAGCAGTTCTTC. Amino acids: CASSQAGVQMGYNEQFF. The rearrangement uses TRBV4-1 and TRBJ2-1, with a tentative D call TRBD2 (6 bases). V was shortened by 1 base and J by 3 bases, with 16 bases between the two germline ends. The germline gives CDR1 MGHRA, CDR2 YSYEKL. The CDR3 has 17 residues.

This clone was observed a few times. The rearrangement joins TRBV7-9 to TRBJ1-6; 7 bases fit TRBD1. CDR1 and CDR2 (germline): SEHNR, FQNEAQ (reference sequence). J was trimmed by 9 bases and V by 8 bases; bases with no gene match: 7. The CDR3 loop spans 13 amino acids. CDR3 in amino acids: CASQGGSLSPLHF. The CDR3, as DNA: TGTGCCAGCCAGGGGGGCAGCCTTTCACCCCTCCACTTT.

For this clone: The same CDR3 can be traced to other DNA sequences in this sample. The chain employs TRBV28 and TRBJ1-1; a weak D match, TRBD1 (6 bases). Germline CDR1 MDHEN, CDR2 SYDVKM. The CDR3 runs 13 residues. V lost 5 bases, J lost 1 base, and 8 bases lay in between. CDR3 in DNA: TGTGCCAGCAGTCTGACAGGGAACACTGAAGCTTTCTTT. This gives the protein CASSLTGNTEAFF.

The chain recombines TRBV29-1 with TRBJ2-4; no definite D call. The CDR3 length is 13 residues. Germline V gives CDR1 SQVTM, CDR2 ANQGSEA. Deletions cut 4 bases from V and 0 bases from J, with 7 bases between. In DNA, the CDR3 is TGCAGCGTTGGTCTACTAGCCAAAAACATTCAGTACTTC. Residues: CSVGLLAKNIQYF.

The rearrangement uses TRBV6-5 and TRBJ2-7; 9 nucleotides agree with TRBD2. Trimming cost V 1 base and J 3 bases; bases outside gene matches: 4. The CDR3 runs 15 residues. Germline V gene data show CDR1 as MNHEY and CDR2 as SVGAGI. The CDR3 sequence is CASSYLAGGHYEQYV. CDR3 in DNA: TGTGCCAGCAGTTACTTGGCGGGGGGGCACTACGAGCAGTACGTC.

J is TRBJ1-1 and V is TRBV2, with 8 bases identical to TRBD1. V trimming: 7 bases; J trimming: 1 base; junction bases outside the gene matches: 5. CDR3 length: 14 amino acids. Germline CDR1 and CDR2: SNHLY and FYNNEI. The DNA of the CDR3 is TGTGCCAGCACAGGGGGCTTGGGGAACACTGAAGCTTTCTTT. It codes for CASTGGLGNTEAFF.

The chain uses TRBV15 and TRBJ2-5; 7 bases line up with TRBD1. Germline CDR1 and CDR2: LNHNV and YYDKDF (reference sequence). V was pared by 0 bases and J by 5 bases, with 15 bases of the junction left unmatched. The CDR3 is 18 amino acids. The CDR3, as DNA: TGTGCCACCAGCAGAGACAGATCTAGGGGGCGGCTAGGGGAGACCCAGTACTTC. Residues: CATSRDRSRGRLGETQYF.

J is TRBJ2-1 and V is TRBV7-9; the D is unclear. The CDR3 is made up of 15 amino acids. The V end lost 7 bases, the J end lost 8 bases, and 21 bases lay between the germline ends. Looked up from germline, CDR1 is SEHNR and CDR2 is FQNEAQ (reference sequence). The CDR3 coding sequence is TGTGCCAGCACCCCCCCGACACCAGTGGGCTATGAGCAGTTCTTC. Protein sequence: CASTPPTPVGYEQFF.